The sample holds a few counts of the clone carrying this T cell receptor beta chain. These data come from a study of cytomegalovirus exposure and HLA in healthy donors. It was with 60 Vbeta and 13 Jbeta primers that the PCR ran. Generated by immunoSEQ multiplex PCR, the TCRdb table keeps only in-frame clones and is missing some. The sample holds about 100,000 clones, approximately 76% seen once. Sequencing was carried out using PBMCs. This TCR derives from a woman in her sixties or seventies in good health and CMV-seropositive.

The DNA of the CDR3 is TGTGCCAGCACCAAGACACCCAACACTGAAGCTTTCTTT. It codes for CASTKTPNTEAFF. The J gene is TRBJ1-1, the V gene TRBV2; D remains ambiguous. V was trimmed by 7 bases and J by 2 bases, leaving 11 bases between them. The CDR3 is made up of 13 amino acids. Germline V gene lookup returns CDR1 SNHLY and CDR2 FYNNEI.